Following are 31 T cell receptor beta chains from one sample sequenced in a study of T-cell reconstitution after alpha-beta-depleted transplantation in children. The TCRbeta library was prepared with unique molecular identifiers. Using its own MiXCR run on the PCR reads, TCRdb lists one record per CDR3 protein. The repertoire holds about 350,000 distinct CDR3 sequences, with about 14% as singletons. Here the sequenced sample was PBMCs, taken from the stem cell graft. The origin of the receptors is a human donor who donated a stem cell graft to a child with Fanconi anemia.

The J gene is TRBJ1-1, the V gene TRBV28; D ambiguous. CDR1 is MDHEN, CDR2 SYDVKM, per germline. There are 12 residues in the CDR3. The V end lost 0 bases, the J end lost 8 bases, and 7 bases lay between the germline ends. The CDR3 is CASSLWSKEAFF. CDR3 nucleotide sequence: TGTGCCAGCAGTTTATGGAGTAAGGAAGCTTTCTTT.

This clonotype was observed at least ten times. The chain has TRBV12-3 or TRBV12-4 and TRBJ2-1; D gene ambiguous. Trimming left V 5 bases short and J 9 bases short, with 11 bases between. The CDR3 has 12 amino acids. The CDR3 DNA reads as TGTGCCAGCAGTGTCTATGAGGTTGAGCAGTTCTTC. Protein: CASSVYEVEQFF.

This clonotype was seen once. The chain uses TRBV5-1 and TRBJ2-5; D gene uncertain. Between the trimmed V and J ends, which lost 0 bases and 1 base, there was a span of 7 bases. This CDR3 has 14 residues. CDR1 and CDR2 from the germline V gene are SGHRS and YFSETQ. In DNA, the CDR3 is TGCGCCAGCAGCTTGGGAATGTCCCAAGAGACCCAGTACTTC. This sequence encodes CASSLGMSQETQYF.

The rearrangement links TRBV20-1 to TRBJ2-7; no reliable D call. CDR3 length: 13 amino acids. Deletions cut 3 bases from V and 2 bases from J, with 11 bases between. Germline lookup yields CDR1 DFQATT and CDR2 SNEGSKA (reference sequence). The CDR3 here is CSARKDLTYEQYV. Here the CDR3 DNA reads TGCAGTGCTAGGAAGGACCTTACCTACGAGCAGTACGTC.

This clonotype occurred many times. V usage is TRBV6-5 and J usage is TRBJ1-2; tentative D call: TRBD1 (5 bases). From germline, CDR1 is MNHEY and CDR2 SVGAGI. V was pared by 2 bases and J by 8 bases, with 15 bases between. The CDR3 runs to 14 residues. In nucleotides, the CDR3 is TGTGCCAGCAGTTACAAGGGGTCTTCGCGCGGCTACACCTTC. The encoded protein is CASSYKGSSRGYTF.

The chain combines TRBV7-6 with TRBJ2-2; TRBD1 agrees at 9 bases. After removal of 0 bases from V and 4 bases from J, the junction contained 3 bases not matched to a gene. The germline CDR1 and CDR2 sequences are SGHVS and FNYEAQ. The CDR3 sequence is 16 residues long. CDR3 in DNA: TGTGCCAGCAGCTTAGCGGGACAGGGTGGCACCGGGGAGCTGTTTTTT. Residues: CASSLAGQGGTGELFF.

The chain carries TRBV4-2 and TRBJ2-7; tentative D call: TRBD2 (5 bases). Trimming left V 4 bases short and J 2 bases short, with 9 bases between. This CDR3 is built from 13 residues. Germline assignment: CDR1 LGHNA and CDR2 YNFKEQ. The chain's CDR3 is CASSPGITYEQYF. DNA for the CDR3: TGTGCCAGCAGCCCCGGGATAACCTACGAGCAGTACTTC.

This clonotype was observed at least ten times. The gene calls are TRBV7-8 and TRBJ2-3; D not resolved. The germline gives CDR1 SGHVS, CDR2 FQNEAQ. Trimming removed 7 bases at V and 5 bases at J, with 4 bases between. The CDR3 covers 10 residues. The CDR3 protein is CASKGDTQYF. Written as DNA, the CDR3 is TGTGCCAGCAAAGGAGATACGCAGTATTTT.

The CDR3 region is CSVSQGRDGYGYTF. In nucleotides, the CDR3 is TGCAGCGTCTCTCAGGGAAGGGATGGCTATGGCTACACCTTC. The chain is built from TRBV29-1 and TRBJ1-2; weak D call: TRBD1 (5 bases). V lost 6 bases and J 4 bases, leaving 18 bases between the germline ends. Looked up from germline, CDR1 is SQVTM and CDR2 is ANQGSEA. This CDR3 spans 14 amino acids.

There are a few counts of this clonotype. The chain recombines TRBV7-3 with TRBJ1-1; D not certain. The CDR3 contains 13 residues. CDR1 is SGHTA and CDR2 is FQGTGA in the germline V gene. V shed 5 bases and J shed 5 bases, with 12 bases lying between them. CDR3 in DNA: TGTGCCAGCAGCCCGGCAGGTGAAACTGAAGCTTTCTTT. This translates into CASSPAGETEAFF.

This chain connects TRBV12-3 or TRBV12-4 to TRBJ2-7; a weak D match, TRBD2 (6 bases). Trimming took off 5 bases at V and 6 bases at J, with 17 bases between the two ends. The CDR3 has 14 residues. The CDR3 sequence is CASSPTLGGSEQYF. CDR3 coding DNA: TGTGCCAGCAGTCCGACCCTGGGAGGTTCCGAGCAGTACTTC.

In its sample, this clonotype was seen a few times. The rearrangement uses TRBV7-2 and TRBJ2-7; 9 bases agree with TRBD2. The CDR3 is 12 amino acids. Trimming removed 5 bases from V and 12 bases from J; junction bases left unmatched: 8. CDR1 and CDR2 (germline): SGHTA, FQGNSA. CDR3 in DNA: TGTGCCAGCAGCCCGCGGGAGGGGGCATTGTACTTC. This sequence encodes CASSPREGALYF.

This clonotype was found many times. The chain combines TRBV11-3 with TRBJ2-3, with a possible D match to TRBD2 (6 bases). Between the trimmed V and J ends, which lost 1 base and 4 bases, there was a span of 12 bases. CDR1 is SGHNT and CDR2 is YENEEA in the germline V gene. The CDR3 is 15 amino acids. Here the CDR3 reads CASSLGATGADTQYF. CDR3 nucleotides: TGTGCCAGCAGCTTAGGGGCCACGGGGGCAGATACGCAGTATTTT.

This clonotype was counted between two and nine times. J is TRBJ2-1 and V is TRBV4-3; D is possibly TRBD2 (7 bases). The CDR3 is made up of 17 amino acids. Germline V gene lookup returns CDR1 LGHNA and CDR2 YSLEER. The V and J ends lost 0 bases and 2 bases respectively, with 14 bases between them. CDR3 protein: CASSQDLRGGTYNEQFF. Here the CDR3 DNA reads TGCGCCAGCAGCCAAGATTTAAGGGGGGGGACCTACAATGAGCAGTTCTTC.

This clonotype was recorded many times. The J gene is TRBJ2-7, the V gene TRBV6-2 or TRBV6-3; 10 positions agree with TRBD2. Trimming took 2 bases from V and 5 from J; bases not matched to a gene: 12. This CDR3 is built from 17 residues. Germline loops: CDR1 MNHEY, CDR2 SVGEGT. CDR3 in amino acids: CASSYVLAGDFSDEQYV. The CDR3 DNA sequence: TGTGCCAGCAGTTACGTTCTAGCGGGGGACTTCAGTGACGAGCAGTACGTC.

This clonotype was observed many times. The gene calls are TRBV5-1 and TRBJ2-5; D possibly corresponds to TRBD2 (6 bases). The CDR3 is made up of 14 amino acids. V was clipped by 6 bases and J by 5 bases, with 17 bases between them. Germline lookup yields CDR1 SGHRS and CDR2 YFSETQ. The CDR3 sequence is CASTGGVLGETQYF. The CDR3 region has the DNA TGCGCCAGCACGGGCGGGGTGCTGGGGGAGACCCAGTACTTC.

The chain has TRBV29-1 and TRBJ1-5, with 7 bases matching TRBD1. This CDR3 has 13 residues. Germline-derived CDR1 and CDR2 are SQVTM and ANQGSEA. The ends lost 4 bases at V and 5 bases at J; junction bases unmatched: 5. The CDR3 sequence is CSVGDRVDQPQHF. CDR3 DNA sequence: TGCAGCGTTGGGGACAGAGTAGATCAGCCCCAGCATTTT.

This chain joins TRBV4-2 and TRBJ2-3, with 7 bases identical to TRBD2. Losses at the gene ends were 4 bases for V and 1 base for J; bases not matched to a gene: 8. Germline V CDR1 and CDR2: LGHNA, YNFKEQ. The length of the CDR3 is 16 residues. For the CDR3, the DNA is TGTGCCAGCAGCCCGAGGAGCGGGGCTGGCACAGATACGCAGTATTTT. It encodes CASSPRSGAGTDTQYF.

The table lists this clonotype with many counts. The V and J genes are TRBV28 and TRBJ2-2; D may be TRBD1 or TRBD2 (5 bases each). V lost 3 bases and J 6 bases, leaving 11 bases between the germline ends. Germline V gene data show CDR1 as MDHEN and CDR2 as SYDVKM. This CDR3 is built from 14 residues. The CDR3 DNA sequence: TGTGCCAGCAGTTTCGGGGCTACTGCCGGGGAGCTGTTTTTT. Residues: CASSFGATAGELFF.

J is TRBJ2-5 and V is TRBV7-2; D tentatively fits TRBD1 or TRBD2 (5 bases each). Germline loops: CDR1 SGHTA, CDR2 FQGNSA. The CDR3 is 14 residues long. The germline V and J ends were trimmed by 3 bases and 5 bases, with 13 bases remaining between them. CDR3 loop: CASSLDHGTETQYF. The CDR3 DNA follows: TGTGCCAGCAGCTTGGACCATGGGACGGAGACCCAGTACTTC.

This clonotype appeared once. The CDR3 protein is CASSLLAGLGDTQYF. The CDR3 DNA is TGTGCCAGCAGCCTACTAGCGGGGCTGGGAGATACGCAGTATTTT. The chain combines TRBV7-2 with TRBJ2-3; 10 bases map to TRBD2. V gave up 5 bases and J gave up 5 bases; unmatched junction bases: 7. This CDR3 region has 15 residues. In germline, CDR1 is SGHTA, CDR2 FQGNSA. Variable domain in full (rest from reference TRBV7-2 and TRBJ2-3): GAGVSQSPSNKVTEKGKDVELRCDPISGHTALYWYRQSLGQGLEFLIYFQGNSAPDKSGLPSDRFSAERTGGSVSTLTIQRTQQEDSAVYLCASSLLAGLGDTQYFGPGTRLTVL.

There are many counts of this clonotype. This chain joins TRBV5-5 and TRBJ2-1; 9 bases are a match to TRBD1. The CDR3 runs 16 residues. Looked up from germline, CDR1 is SGHKS and CDR2 is YYEKEE (reference sequence). Losses at the gene ends were 3 bases for V and 9 bases for J; bases not matched to a gene: 13. The CDR3 sequence is CASSSGGTGIGREQFF. In DNA, the CDR3 is TGTGCCAGCAGCTCAGGCGGGACAGGGATCGGCCGTGAGCAGTTCTTC.

This clonotype was counted many times. The rearrangement links TRBV5-1 to TRBJ1-4; maybe TRBD1 (6 bases). The length of the CDR3 is 13 residues. The V end lost 4 bases, the J end lost 6 bases, and 10 bases lay between the germline ends. Germline V gene lookup returns CDR1 SGHRS and CDR2 YFSETQ. The DNA for the CDR3 is TGCGCCAGCAGCCCGGACAGAGATGAAAAACTGTTTTTT. Encoded protein: CASSPDRDEKLFF.

This chain joins TRBV4-3 and TRBJ2-2; the D call may be TRBD1 or TRBD2 (5 bases each). Per germline, CDR1 LGHNA and CDR2 YSLEER. CDR3 length: 14 residues. The V gene lost 1 base and the J gene lost 8 bases, with 11 bases spanning the gap. CDR3 DNA: TGCGCCAGCAGCCAAGCGGGACCGGGGGGGGAGCTGTTTTTT. It yields the protein CASSQAGPGGELFF.

V usage is TRBV7-9 and J usage is TRBJ2-7, with TRBD2 matching 10 bases. The V gene end was trimmed by 5 bases and the J gene end by 7 bases; junction bases not matched to a gene: 14. Germline values: CDR1 SEHNR, CDR2 FQNEAQ (reference sequence). The CDR3 has 16 amino acids. CDR3 nucleotides: TGTGCCAGCAGCCAATTAGCGGGGGGCCTGGCGGGGGAGCAGTACTTC. Its translation: CASSQLAGGLAGEQYF.

This clonotype has only a few counts. Given a much more abundant clone one base away, this may be a read error. The J gene is TRBJ2-1, the V gene TRBV7-3; 8 positions agree with TRBD2. Losses at the gene ends were 3 bases for V and 2 bases for J; bases not matched to a gene: 3. Germline V CDR1 and CDR2: SGHTA, FQGTGA. The CDR3 contains 15 residues. CDR3 DNA sequence: TGTGCCAGCAGCTTTCGGGGGGGGACCTACAATGAGCAGTTCTTC. This encodes CASSFRGGTYNEQFF.

There are a few counts of this clonotype. The chain uses TRBV3-1 and TRBJ1-2; possibly TRBD1 for D (6 bases). Germline loops: CDR1 LGHDT, CDR2 YNNKEL (reference sequence). V lost 1 base and J lost 9, with 12 bases in between. This CDR3 is built from 13 residues. The CDR3 DNA follows: TGTGCCAGCAGCCAAGTTGCGGGGGGCCGCTACACCTTC. Protein product: CASSQVAGGRYTF.

This clonotype occurred many times. V and J are TRBV11-2 and TRBJ1-2; D uncertain. Germline V gene lookup returns CDR1 SGHAT and CDR2 FQNNGV. V gave up 1 base and J gave up 4 bases, with 7 bases separating them. The CDR3 totals 13 residues. For the CDR3, the DNA is TGTGCCAGCAGCTTAGGACAACGCTATGGCTACACCTTC. Translating it yields CASSLGQRYGYTF. Full variable domain (missing parts from reference TRBV11-2 and TRBJ1-2): EAGVAQSPRYKIIEKRQSVAFWCNPISGHATLYWYQQILGQGPKLLIQFQNNGVVDDSQLPKDRFSAERLKGVDSTLKIQPAKLEDSAVYLCASSLGQRYGYTFGSGTRLTVV.

This clonotype was counted a few times. The chain links TRBV6-1 to TRBJ2-1; D remains unclear. Trimming pared 2 bases from V and 10 bases from J, leaving 9 bases between. The CDR3 covers 12 residues. The germline CDR1 and CDR2 sequences are MNHNS and SASEGT. CDR3 in DNA: TGTGCCAGCAGTGAATATAGCAGGGAGCAGTTCTTC. Translated, it gives CASSEYSREQFF.

At least ten counts were recorded for this clonotype. The chain has TRBV12-3 or TRBV12-4 and TRBJ2-7; D is unresolved. The CDR3 sequence is 15 residues long. V shed 6 bases and J shed 0 bases, with 15 bases lying between them. Here the CDR3 reads CASSPPEPRSYEQYF. The CDR3 nucleotides are TGTGCCAGCAGCCCCCCTGAGCCCCGCTCCTACGAGCAGTACTTC.

This clonotype has ten or more counts. The chain combines TRBV5-1 with TRBJ1-2; TRBD1 aligns across 11 bases. Germline CDR1 SGHRS, CDR2 YFSETQ. The CDR3 consists of 15 residues. Trimming removed 4 bases from V and 8 bases from J; junction bases left unmatched: 10. DNA of the CDR3: TGCGCCAGCAGCCATTCCGGACAGGGGGCAGGAGGCTACACCTTC. Amino acid sequence: CASSHSGQGAGGYTF.